Presented here are 21 T cell receptor beta chains from one specimen sequenced in a study of Ad26.COV2.S vaccination and SARS-CoV-2 variants. The protocol was immunoSEQ multiplex PCR, while the TCRdb copy is restricted to in-frame clones and leaves out a portion. The repertoire holds fewer than 900,000 clones, roughly nine tenths seen once, with approximately 1.5% in the top ten. The treatment denotes: around 19 received Ad26.COV2.S at low or high dose, single or two shots; 5 received placebo; per-sample allocation not given. Sampling took place 63 days after the first vaccine or placebo injection. The material sequenced was peripheral blood, taken in a trial of Ad26.COV2.S vaccine versus placebo. All receptors derive from a person between 18 and 59 years old who received the Ad26.COV2.S COVID-19 vaccine or a placebo.

This clone appeared once. This chain joins TRBV4-2 and TRBJ1-4; D gene unclear. The CDR3 covers 17 residues. CDR1 LGHNA and CDR2 YNFKEQ come from the germline V gene. Trimming pared 4 bases from V and 0 bases from J, leaving 15 bases between. The CDR3 DNA reads TGTGCCAGCAGCCGTGAGGGCAGAGTTGCAACTAATGAAAAACTGTTTTTT. Translated: CASSREGRVATNEKLFF.

As regards this clone: The conserved final phenylalanine or tryptophan is absent from the CDR3, which likely points to a read error. It is unclear where the CDR3 begins or ends on the DNA, so no DNA is shown, and the CDR3 is as TCRdb lists it. The chain links TRBV21-1 to TRBJ1-4; TRBD1 is the table's D call and was not checked against the DNA. TRBV21-1 is shown as a pseudogene. The CDR3 is 12 amino acids in total, end residues counted. CDR3 residues: CASSKMVWDRRN.

This clone was seen once. The rearrangement joins TRBV5-1 to TRBJ1-2; D is ambiguous. CDR1 SGHRS and CDR2 YFSETQ come from the germline V gene. The CDR3 is 14 amino acids. V was cut by 1 base and J by 5 bases, with 12 bases left in between. DNA for the CDR3: TGCGCCAGCAGCTTGTACGGTGAAGGTTATGGCTACACCTTC. It specifies CASSLYGEGYGYTF.

The V call is TRBV28, the J call TRBJ1-5, with D possibly being TRBD1 (5 bases). The CDR3 sequence is 13 residues long. Germline CDR1 is MDHEN and CDR2 is SYDVKM. Trimming removed 9 bases at V and 1 base at J, with 10 bases between. The CDR3: CASIRQSNQPQHF. The CDR3, as DNA: TGTGCCAGTATCCGACAGAGCAATCAGCCCCAGCATTTT.

A note on this clone: Other DNA sequences in this sample translate to the same CDR3. V gene TRBV24-1 combines with J gene TRBJ2-2; the match to TRBD1 covers 9 bases. CDR1 KGHDR and CDR2 SFDVKD come from the germline V gene. The ends lost 1 base at V and 5 bases at J; junction bases unmatched: 1. The CDR3 loop spans 15 amino acids. The CDR3 here is CATSDLGTGTGELFF. DNA for the CDR3: TGTGCCACCAGTGATTTAGGGACAGGGACCGGGGAGCTGTTTTTT.

The genes are TRBV11-3 and TRBJ2-2, with a possible D match to TRBD2 (5 bases). CDR1 and CDR2 (germline): SGHNT, YENEEA. V was clipped by 3 bases and J by 7 bases, with 18 bases between them. The CDR3 contains 16 residues. The chain's CDR3 is CASSLGDTAKGGELFF. The CDR3, as DNA: TGTGCCAGCAGCTTGGGAGACACCGCGAAGGGCGGGGAGCTGTTTTTT.

The chain employs TRBV19 and TRBJ2-1; 9 bases line up with TRBD2. The CDR3 contains 15 residues. Germline V gene data show CDR1 as LNHDA and CDR2 as SQIVND (reference sequence). Trimming took 3 bases from V and 4 from J; bases not matched to a gene: 4. CDR3: CASSMAGGKYNEQFF. The CDR3 DNA reads as TGTGCCAGTAGTATGGCGGGAGGGAAGTACAATGAGCAGTTCTTC.

The chain has TRBV9 and TRBJ2-1; D is possibly TRBD1 or TRBD2 (5 bases each). Germline V lookup: CDR1 SGDLS, CDR2 YYNGEE. Between the trimmed V and J ends, which lost 3 bases and 0 bases, there was a span of 13 bases. This CDR3 spans 16 amino acids. The CDR3 spells CASSAGASVSYNEQFF. The CDR3 nucleotides read TGTGCCAGCAGCGCCGGGGCTTCAGTCTCCTACAATGAGCAGTTCTTC.

This chain joins TRBV6-1 and TRBJ2-1; D not resolved. The CDR3 extends over 13 amino acids. V shed 3 bases and J shed 5 bases, with 8 bases lying between them. Germline V gives CDR1 MNHNS, CDR2 SASEGT. The CDR3 loop reads CASSDGNHNEQFF. CDR3 sequence (DNA): TGTGCCAGCAGTGACGGCAACCACAATGAGCAGTTCTTC.

Comment on this clone: Additional DNA sequences in this sample encode the identical CDR3. The chain joins TRBV9 to TRBJ1-1, with TRBD1 as a possible D gene (5 bases). In germline, CDR1 is SGDLS, CDR2 YYNGEE. The V gene lost 0 bases and the J gene lost 1 base, with 10 bases spanning the gap. The CDR3 consists of 15 residues. The CDR3: CASSVAPQGNTEAFF. The CDR3 DNA sequence: TGTGCCAGCAGCGTAGCGCCCCAGGGGAACACTGAAGCTTTCTTT.

A single count supports this clone. This sequence joins TRBV10-2 and TRBJ2-7; weak D call: TRBD1 (6 bases). The CDR3 covers 13 residues. The germline V and J ends were trimmed by 7 bases and 3 bases, with 13 bases remaining between them. CDR1 and CDR2 (germline): WSHSY, SAAADI. CDR3 sequence reads: CASKVGQSYEQYF. The DNA for the CDR3 is TGCGCCAGCAAGGTTGGACAGAGCTACGAGCAGTACTTC.

The chain joins TRBV6-5 to TRBJ1-1; D is unclear. This CDR3 is 14 amino acids long. Germline CDR1 is MNHEY and CDR2 is SVGAGI. V was pared by 4 bases and J by 3 bases, with 12 bases between. CDR3: CASSSQDGHTEAFF. The CDR3 DNA reads as TGTGCCAGCAGTTCCCAGGACGGCCACACTGAAGCTTTCTTT.

The V call is TRBV11-2, the J call TRBJ1-2, with D possibly matching TRBD1 (5 bases). The V end was cut by 0 bases, the J end by 4 bases, with 12 bases between. Germline V gives CDR1 SGHAT, CDR2 FQNNGV. This CDR3 is 15 amino acids long. CDR3 DNA sequence: TGTGCCAGCAGCTTAGACCGGGGACCTGGCTATGGCTACACCTTC. Its protein product is CASSLDRGPGYGYTF.

Only one count was recorded for this clone. The V and J genes are TRBV24-1 and TRBJ1-2; D is unresolved. Trimming cost V 4 bases and J 2 bases, with 7 bases left between them. This CDR3 region has 13 residues. Germline assignment: CDR1 KGHDR and CDR2 SFDVKD. CDR3 in DNA: TGTGCCACCAGTGAAGACGCCAACTATGGCTACACCTTC. Its protein product is CATSEDANYGYTF.

Here the CDR3 reads CASSPTGSSYNEQFF. The CDR3 DNA follows: TGTGCCAGCAGTCCCACAGGGAGCTCCTACAATGAGCAGTTCTTC. The chain is built from TRBV6-5 and TRBJ2-1; TRBD1 might be the D (6 bases). In germline, CDR1 is MNHEY, CDR2 SVGAGI. Trimming left V 5 bases short and J 0 bases short, with 11 bases between. CDR3 length equals 15 residues.

Written as DNA, the CDR3 is TGTGCCACCGCTCAGGGGCCGAATTCACCCCTCCACTTT. It codes for CATAQGPNSPLHF. The J gene is TRBJ1-6, the V gene TRBV19; D might be TRBD1 (6 bases). Per the germline V gene, CDR1 is LNHDA and CDR2 is SQIVND (reference sequence). Trimming pared 10 bases from V and 7 bases from J, leaving 14 bases between. The CDR3 is made up of 13 amino acids.

In its sample, this clone was seen a few times. The V gene is TRBV6-2 or TRBV6-3, the J gene TRBJ2-2, with D uncertain. This CDR3 comprises 14 residues. Germline CDR1 is MNHEY and CDR2 is SVGEGT. V lost 0 bases, J lost 5 bases, and 7 bases lay in between. CDR3 protein: CASSYSYLTGELFF. In DNA, the CDR3 is TGTGCCAGCAGTTACTCCTACTTAACCGGGGAGCTGTTTTTT.

Ten or more counts support this clone. The genes are TRBV29-1 and TRBJ2-1, with TRBD1 identical over 7 bases. The CDR3 is 12 amino acids. CDR1 and CDR2 (germline): SQVTM, ANQGSEA. V gave up 3 bases and J gave up 10 bases; unmatched junction bases: 6. As DNA, the CDR3 is TGCAGCGTTGAGACCCGGGACAGAGAGCAGTTCTTC. It encodes CSVETRDREQFF.

The rearrangement joins TRBV27 to TRBJ2-2; 7 bases line up with TRBD2. J lost 4 bases, V lost 8 bases, and 10 bases had no gene match. Germline V CDR1 and CDR2: MNHEY, SMNVEV (reference sequence). The CDR3 contains 15 residues. This chain's CDR3 is CASRWASGATGELFF. The DNA for the CDR3 is TGTGCCAGCCGTTGGGCTAGCGGCGCCACCGGGGAGCTGTTTTTT.

This chain's CDR3 is CASSRQDSYEQYF. The CDR3 region has the DNA TGTGCCAGCAGTCGGCAGGATTCCTACGAGCAGTACTTC. This chain connects TRBV12-3 or TRBV12-4 to TRBJ2-7; D gene unclear. The CDR3 runs to 13 residues. V dropped 5 bases and J dropped 1 base, with 9 bases sitting between them.

This rearrangement joins TRBV19 to TRBJ2-1, with 12 bases fitting TRBD2. Germline V gene data show CDR1 as LNHDA and CDR2 as SQIVND (reference sequence). V dropped 2 bases and J dropped 7; count of bases not matched to a gene: 3. This CDR3 has 15 amino acids. For the CDR3, the DNA is TGTGCCAGTAGTATACTAGGACTAGCGGGGAATGAGCAGTTCTTC. Its protein is CASSILGLAGNEQFF.